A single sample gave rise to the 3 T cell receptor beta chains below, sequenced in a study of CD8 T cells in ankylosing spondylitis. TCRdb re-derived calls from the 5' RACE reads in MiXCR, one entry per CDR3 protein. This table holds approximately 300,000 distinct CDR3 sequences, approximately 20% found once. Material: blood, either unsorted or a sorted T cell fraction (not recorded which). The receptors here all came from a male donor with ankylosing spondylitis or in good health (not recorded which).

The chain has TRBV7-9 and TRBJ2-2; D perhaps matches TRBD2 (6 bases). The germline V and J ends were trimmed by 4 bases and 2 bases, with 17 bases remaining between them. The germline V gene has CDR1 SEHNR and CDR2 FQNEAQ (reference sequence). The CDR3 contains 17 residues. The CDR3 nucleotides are TGTGCCAGCAGCTCCCCCCGGACGGGACTTAACACCGGGGAGCTGTTTTTT. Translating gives CASSSPRTGLNTGELFF. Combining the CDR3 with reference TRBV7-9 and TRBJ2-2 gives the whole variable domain DTGVSQNPRHKITKRGQNVTFRCDPISEHNRLYWYRQTLGQGPEFLTYFQNEAQLEKSRLLSDRFSAERPKGSFSTLEIQRTEQGDSAMYLCASSSPRTGLNTGELFFGEGSRLTVL.

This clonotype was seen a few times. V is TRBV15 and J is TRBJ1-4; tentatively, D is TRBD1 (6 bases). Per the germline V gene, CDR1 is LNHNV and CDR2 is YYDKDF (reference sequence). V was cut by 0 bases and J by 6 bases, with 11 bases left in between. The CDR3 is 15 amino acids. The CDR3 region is CATSRDRGPDEKLFF. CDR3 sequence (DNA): TGTGCCACCAGCAGAGATCGGGGGCCCGATGAAAAACTGTTTTTT. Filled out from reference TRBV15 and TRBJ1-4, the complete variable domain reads DAMVIQNPRYQVTQFGKPVTLSCSQTLNHNVMYWYQQKSSQAPKLLFHYYDKDFNNEADTPDNFQSRRPNTSFCFLDIRSPGLGDTAMYLCATSRDRGPDEKLFFGSGTQLSVL.

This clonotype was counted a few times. The CDR3 protein is CASSSTGNTEAFF. The DNA of the CDR3 is TGTGCCAGCAGCTCGACAGGGAACACTGAAGCTTTCTTT. The V and J genes are TRBV12-3 or TRBV12-4 and TRBJ1-1, with a weak D call TRBD1 (6 bases). This CDR3 has 13 residues. The ends were cut back, 6 bases at V and 1 base at J, with 9 bases in the middle.